This entry lists 15 T cell receptor beta chains sequenced from one sample in a study of metastatic and nonmetastatic thyroid tumors. Each patient came to thyroid surgery without any prior treatment (of any kind). Through MiXCR, TCRdb re-clonotyped the PCR reads. Of approximately 84,000 clones in the sample, 15% are singletons; the top ten hold 3.6%. What was sequenced was blood. The source of these receptors is a female donor with papillary thyroid cancer or a benign thyroid nodule (not recorded which). Some clones in this sample may be carry-over from other donors' samples.

This clone was observed at least ten times. The chain employs TRBV6-2 or TRBV6-3 and TRBJ1-2; 9 bases are shared with TRBD1. The CDR3 covers 14 residues. The junction had 4 bases not matched to a gene; V was cut back by 6 bases and J by 2 bases. Germline assignment: CDR1 MNHEY and CDR2 SVGEGT. CDR3: CASSSGTGNYGYTF. Here the CDR3 DNA reads TGTGCCAGCAGCTCTGGGACAGGGAACTATGGCTACACCTTC.

J is TRBJ1-1 and V is TRBV7-9, with unresolved D. The germline V gene encodes CDR1 SEHNR and CDR2 FQNEAQ (reference sequence). V was cut by 0 bases and J by 6 bases, with 8 bases left in between. The CDR3 consists of 13 residues. The CDR3 protein is CASSLALRAEAFF. The CDR3 DNA is TGTGCCAGCAGCTTAGCGCTTAGGGCTGAAGCTTTCTTT.

This clone was detected many times. This sequence joins TRBV11-2 and TRBJ1-1, with TRBD1 as a possible D gene (5 bases). The CDR3 runs 14 residues. Germline-derived CDR1 and CDR2 are SGHAT and FQNNGV. The V end lost 1 base, the J end lost 2 bases, and 8 bases lay between the germline ends. CDR3 DNA: TGTGCCAGCAGCTTAGGGGGCGGTAACACTGAAGCTTTCTTT. As protein: CASSLGGGNTEAFF.

Comments on this clone: A much larger clonotype is one base distant, so this may be a read error. The chain links TRBV20-1 to TRBJ2-3; TRBD2 agrees at 9 bases. Germline CDR1 reads DFQATT; CDR2 reads SNEGSKA (reference sequence). After removal of 3 bases from V and 2 bases from J, the junction contained 3 bases not matched to a gene. This CDR3 is built from 14 residues. The CDR3: CSASLAGATDTQYF. CDR3 nucleotides: TGCAGTGCTAGTTTAGCGGGAGCCACAGATACGCAGTATTTT.

This clone was recorded many times. CDR3 amino acids: CASHDRGTYGYTF. CDR3 sequence (DNA): TGTGCCAGCCACGACAGGGGGACCTATGGCTACACCTTC. The rearrangement joins TRBV28 to TRBJ1-2, with 9 bases that match TRBD1. The CDR3 totals 13 residues. Per germline, CDR1 MDHEN and CDR2 SYDVKM. Trimming cost V 8 bases and J 4 bases; bases outside gene matches: 5.

For this clone: This may be a read error, as it is one base from a much larger clone. The J gene is TRBJ2-6, the V gene TRBV4-2; D remains ambiguous. There are 16 residues in the CDR3. Germline V gene sequence: CDR1 LGHNA, CDR2 YNFKEQ. The CDR3 is CASSQDPSSAANVLTF. CDR3 sequence (DNA): TGTGCCAGCAGCCAAGACCCATCCTCTGCGGCCAACGTCCTGACTTTC.

In its sample, this clone was seen many times. The rearrangement joins TRBV7-2 to TRBJ1-4, with D unresolved. The V gene lost 6 bases and the J gene lost 6 bases, with 11 bases spanning the gap. In germline, CDR1 is SGHTA, CDR2 FQGNSA. The CDR3 loop spans 13 amino acids. DNA for the CDR3: TGTGCCAGCAGAGGAGGGATGTATGAAAAACTGTTTTTT. This gives the protein CASRGGMYEKLFF.

Note on this clone: One junction end does not reproduce the germline sequence, and a read error may be involved. The genes are TRBV19 and TRBJ2-3; D is perhaps TRBD1 (5 bases). In germline, CDR1 is LNHDA, CDR2 SQIVND (reference sequence). CDR3 length equals 16 residues. The chain's CDR3 is CAGSTVQAALGDTQYF. The CDR3, as DNA: TGTGCCGGTAGTACCGTACAGGCCGCGTTGGGGGATACGCAGTATTTT.

In its sample, this clone was seen many times. V usage is TRBV10-2 and J usage is TRBJ2-1; 12 nucleotides line up with TRBD2. This CDR3 region has 17 residues. V trimming: 6 bases; J trimming: 7 bases; junction bases outside the gene matches: 13. Germline assignment: CDR1 WSHSY and CDR2 SAAADI. CDR3 in amino acids: CASRLAGGTFAWNEQFF. DNA of the CDR3: TGCGCCAGCAGACTAGCGGGGGGAACCTTCGCGTGGAATGAGCAGTTCTTC.

Notes on this clone: An end of the junction does not agree with germline; a read error may underlie this. Other DNA sequences in this specimen translate into the identical CDR3. The V call is TRBV27, the J call TRBJ1-5, with D tentatively TRBD1 (5 bases). CDR1 is MNHEY and CDR2 is SMNVEV in the germline V gene (reference sequence). This CDR3 spans 12 amino acids. CDR3 in DNA: TGTGCCAGCAGCCTAAGGGGTCAGCCACAGCATTTT. Encoded protein: CASSLRGQPQHF.

Only a few counts were recorded for this clone. A much larger clone differs from this one at a single base, so this may be a read error. CDR3 bases: TGCGCCAGCAGCTTATGTCGGGAAAACACTGAAGCTTTCTTT. Amino acid sequence: CASSLCRENTEAFF. The chain is built from TRBV5-1 and TRBJ1-1; no definite D call. Germline V gene lookup returns CDR1 SGHRS and CDR2 YFSETQ. The CDR3 covers 14 residues. Trimming took off 2 bases at V and 2 bases at J, with 10 bases between the two ends.

At least ten counts were recorded for this clone. The chain links TRBV4-1 to TRBJ1-5; D gene uncertain. Germline loops: CDR1 MGHRA, CDR2 YSYEKL. CDR3 length: 13 residues. V gave up 0 bases and J gave up 6 bases, with 6 bases separating them. CDR3 nucleotides: TGCGCCAGCAGCCAAGAACGGGGTCAGCCCCAGCATTTT. Encoded protein: CASSQERGQPQHF.

Note on this clone: This sequence may be a read error, since a much larger clone differs from it by one base. V is TRBV5-6 and J is TRBJ2-7; weak D call: TRBD2 (5 bases). Germline V gene sequence: CDR1 SGHDT, CDR2 YYEEEE. This CDR3 region has 14 residues. Trimming removed 5 bases at V and 3 bases at J, with 15 bases between. CDR3 bases: TGTGCCAGCAGTTTCAACCTGGGAGTCTACGAGCAGTACTTC. Amino acids: CASSFNLGVYEQYF. The full variable domain, with the rest looked up from reference TRBV5-6 and TRBJ2-7, is DAGVTQSPTHLIKTRGQQVTLRCSPKSGHDTVSWYQQALGQGPQFIFQYYEEEERQRGNFPDRFSGHQFPNYSSELNVNALLLGDSALYLCASSFNLGVYEQYFGPGTRLTVT.

This clone has ten or more counts. The CDR3 nucleotides are TGCAGTGCTAGAGATCTGACTAGCGGGGGGGAATCCTACGAGCAGTACTTC. Translated: CSARDLTSGGESYEQYF. The rearrangement uses TRBV20-1 and TRBJ2-7; 14 bases are shared with TRBD2. From germline, CDR1 is DFQATT and CDR2 SNEGSKA (reference sequence). Unmatched junction bases numbered 5, after V lost 0 bases and J lost 1 base. The CDR3 consists of 17 residues.

This clone came up many times. V usage is TRBV11-3 and J usage is TRBJ2-2; 11 nucleotides agree with TRBD2. The junction had 3 bases not matched to a gene; V was cut back by 5 bases and J by 1 base. The CDR3 is 16 residues long. In germline, CDR1 is SGHNT, CDR2 YENEEA. The CDR3 nucleotides read TGTGCCAGCAGCGCCCTAGCGGGGGGGAACACCGGGGAGCTGTTTTTT. It yields the protein CASSALAGGNTGELFF.